This T cell receptor (beta chain) originates from a study of blood T cells in healthy people across ages. In the study overall: The capture of about one barcoded beta molecule per two T cells was achieved by template switching.

It was with a sample-barcoded 5' primer and a J-beta primer mix that a second PCR of about 6 to 11 cycles was run. In TCRdb, the 5' RACE reads were re-called with MiXCR into one record per CDR3 protein. This table has approximately 1.5 million distinct CDR3 sequences, roughly two fifths appearing once. The CDR3 consists of 15 residues. Trimming took off 6 bases at V and 1 base at J, with 15 bases between the two ends. RNA extraction gave at least 5.5 micrograms of total RNA per sample. Sequencing was carried out using blood. This clonotype originated in a woman between 18 and 29 years old in good health. The rearrangement links TRBV12-3 or TRBV12-4 to TRBJ1-2, with D possibly TRBD1 on 6 matching bases. The CDR3 sequence: CASSWPGGGNYGYTF. The CDR3 coding sequence is TGTGCCAGCAGCTGGCCCGGGGGCGGTAACTATGGCTACACCTTC.